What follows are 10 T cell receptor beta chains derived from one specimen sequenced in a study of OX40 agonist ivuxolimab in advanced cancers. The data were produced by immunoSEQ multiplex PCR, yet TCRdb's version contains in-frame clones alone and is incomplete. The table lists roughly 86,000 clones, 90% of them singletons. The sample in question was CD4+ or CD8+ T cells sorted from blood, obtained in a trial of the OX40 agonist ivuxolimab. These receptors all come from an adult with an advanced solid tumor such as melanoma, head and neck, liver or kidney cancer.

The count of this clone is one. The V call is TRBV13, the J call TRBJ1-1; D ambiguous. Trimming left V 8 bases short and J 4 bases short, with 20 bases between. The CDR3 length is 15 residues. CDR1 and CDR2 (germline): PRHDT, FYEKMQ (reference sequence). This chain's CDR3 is CASFLAKRDSTEAFF. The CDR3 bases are TGTGCCAGCTTTCTGGCCAAACGAGATTCCACTGAAGCTTTCTTT.

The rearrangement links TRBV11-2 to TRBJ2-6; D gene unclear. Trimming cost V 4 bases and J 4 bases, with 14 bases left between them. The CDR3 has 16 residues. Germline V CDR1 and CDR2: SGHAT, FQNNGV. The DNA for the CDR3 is TGTGCCAGCAGCTACGTTGCAGTTGCCGGGGCCAACGTCCTGACTTTC. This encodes CASSYVAVAGANVLTF.

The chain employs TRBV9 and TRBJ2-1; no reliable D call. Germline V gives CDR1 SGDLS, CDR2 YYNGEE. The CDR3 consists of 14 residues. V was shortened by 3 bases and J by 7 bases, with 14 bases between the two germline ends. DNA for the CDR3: TGTGCCAGCAGCGCCATCCCAAGTCGGAATGAGCAGTTCTTC. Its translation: CASSAIPSRNEQFF.

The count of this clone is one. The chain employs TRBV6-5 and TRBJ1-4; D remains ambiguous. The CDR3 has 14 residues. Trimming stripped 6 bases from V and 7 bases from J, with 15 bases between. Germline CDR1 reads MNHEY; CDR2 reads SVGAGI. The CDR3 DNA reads TGTGCCAGCAGCAAGTCGGTACAACGTGAAAAACTGTTTTTT. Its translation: CASSKSVQREKLFF.

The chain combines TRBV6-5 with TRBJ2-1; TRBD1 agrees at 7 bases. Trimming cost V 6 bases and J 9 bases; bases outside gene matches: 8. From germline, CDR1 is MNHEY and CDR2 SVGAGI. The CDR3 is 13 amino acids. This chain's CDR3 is CASRETGSGEQFF. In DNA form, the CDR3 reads TGTGCCAGCAGAGAGACAGGGTCGGGTGAGCAGTTCTTC.

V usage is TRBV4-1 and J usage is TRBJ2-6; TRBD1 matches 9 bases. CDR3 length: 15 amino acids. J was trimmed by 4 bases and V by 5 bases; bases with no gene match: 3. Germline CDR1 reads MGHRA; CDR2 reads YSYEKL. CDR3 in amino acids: CASSNRGQGANVLTF. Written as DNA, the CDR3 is TGCGCCAGCAGCAACAGGGGGCAGGGGGCCAACGTCCTGACTTTC.

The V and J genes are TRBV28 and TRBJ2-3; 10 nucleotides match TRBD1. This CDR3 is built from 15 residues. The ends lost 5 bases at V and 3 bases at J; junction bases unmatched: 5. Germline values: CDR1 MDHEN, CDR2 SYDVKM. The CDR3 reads CASSRPGQGTDTQYF. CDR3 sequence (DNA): TGTGCCAGCAGTAGACCGGGACAGGGGACAGATACGCAGTATTTT. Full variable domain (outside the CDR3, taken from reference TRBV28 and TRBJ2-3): DVKVTQSSRYLVKRTGEKVFLECVQDMDHENMFWYRQDPGLGLRLIYFSYDVKMKEKGDIPEGYSVSREKKERFSLILESASTNQTSMYLCASSRPGQGTDTQYFGPGTRLTVL.

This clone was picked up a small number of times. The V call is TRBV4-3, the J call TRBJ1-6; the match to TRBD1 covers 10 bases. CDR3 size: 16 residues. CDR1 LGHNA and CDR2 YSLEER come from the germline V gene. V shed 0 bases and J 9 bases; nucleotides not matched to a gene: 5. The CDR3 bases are TGCGCCAGCAGCCAAGACCGGGACAGGGGTTTTTCACCCCTCCACTTT. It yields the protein CASSQDRDRGFSPLHF.

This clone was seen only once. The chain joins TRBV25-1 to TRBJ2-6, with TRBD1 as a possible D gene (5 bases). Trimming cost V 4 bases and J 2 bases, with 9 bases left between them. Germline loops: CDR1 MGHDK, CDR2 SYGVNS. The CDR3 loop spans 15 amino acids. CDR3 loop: CASSALQAGANVLTF. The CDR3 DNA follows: TGTGCCAGCAGTGCCCTACAGGCTGGGGCCAACGTCCTGACTTTC.

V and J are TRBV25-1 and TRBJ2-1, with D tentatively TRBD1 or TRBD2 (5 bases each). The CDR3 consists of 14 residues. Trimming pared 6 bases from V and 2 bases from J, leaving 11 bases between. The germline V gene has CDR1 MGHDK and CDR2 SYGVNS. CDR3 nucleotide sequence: TGTGCCAGCAGCAGGGAGATCACCTACAATGAGCAGTTCTTC. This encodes CASSREITYNEQFF.